This TCR beta chain was profiled in a study of T cell changes during pregnancy in multiple sclerosis. Assay used: immunoSEQ multiplex PCR; TCRdb lists only in-frame clones, some missing. The table has 30,000 or so clones, around 90% seen once. This clone was picked up one time. This CDR3 has 13 amino acids. Trimming removed 8 bases at V and 3 bases at J, with 11 bases between. The germline gives CDR1 MDHEN, CDR2 SYDVKM. This material consisted of CD8+ T cells from peripheral blood mononuclear cells, taken in the first trimester of pregnancy. This chain joins TRBV28 and TRBJ1-5; D is undetermined. The sequence was obtained from a female donor with multiple sclerosis, enrolled in a pregnancy study. The CDR3 sequence is CASGGLNNQPQHF. The CDR3 bases are TGTGCCAGCGGAGGACTGAACAATCAGCCCCAGCATTTT. The full variable domain, completed using reference TRBV28 and TRBJ1-5, is DVKVTQSSRYLVKRTGEKVFLECVQDMDHENMFWYRQDPGLGLRLIYFSYDVKMKEKGDIPEGYSVSREKKERFSLILESASTNQTSMYLCASGGLNNQPQHFGDGTRLSIL.